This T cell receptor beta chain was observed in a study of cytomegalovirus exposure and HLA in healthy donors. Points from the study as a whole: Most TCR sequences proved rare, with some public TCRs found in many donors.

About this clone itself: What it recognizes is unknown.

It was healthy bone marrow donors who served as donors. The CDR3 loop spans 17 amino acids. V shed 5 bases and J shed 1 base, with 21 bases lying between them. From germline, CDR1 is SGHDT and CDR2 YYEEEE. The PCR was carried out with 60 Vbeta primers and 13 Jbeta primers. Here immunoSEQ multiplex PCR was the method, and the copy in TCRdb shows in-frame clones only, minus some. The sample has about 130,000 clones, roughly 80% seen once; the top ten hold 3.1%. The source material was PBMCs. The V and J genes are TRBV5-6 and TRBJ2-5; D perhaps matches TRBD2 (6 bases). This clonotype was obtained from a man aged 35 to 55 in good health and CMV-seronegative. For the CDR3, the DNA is TGTGCCAGCAGGCAGGTAGCGGTCCTGTCCCGCCAAGAGACCCAGTACTTC. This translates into CASRQVAVLSRQETQYF. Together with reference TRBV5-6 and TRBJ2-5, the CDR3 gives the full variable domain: DAGVTQSPTHLIKTRGQQVTLRCSPKSGHDTVSWYQQALGQGPQFIFQYYEEEERQRGNFPDRFSGHQFPNYSSELNVNALLLGDSALYLCASRQVAVLSRQETQYFGPGTRLLVL.